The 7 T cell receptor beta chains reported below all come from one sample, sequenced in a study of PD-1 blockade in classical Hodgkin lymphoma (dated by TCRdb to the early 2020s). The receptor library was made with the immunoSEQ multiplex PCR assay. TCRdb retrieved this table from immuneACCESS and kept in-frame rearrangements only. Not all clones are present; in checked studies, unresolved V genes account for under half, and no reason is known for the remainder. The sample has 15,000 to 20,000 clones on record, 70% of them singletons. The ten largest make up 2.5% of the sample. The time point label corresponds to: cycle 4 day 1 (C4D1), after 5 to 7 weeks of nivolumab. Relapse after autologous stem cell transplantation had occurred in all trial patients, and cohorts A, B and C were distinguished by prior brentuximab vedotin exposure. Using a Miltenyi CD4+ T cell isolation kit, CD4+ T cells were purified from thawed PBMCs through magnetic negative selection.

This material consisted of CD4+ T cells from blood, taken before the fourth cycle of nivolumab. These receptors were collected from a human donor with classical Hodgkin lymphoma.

The CDR3 DNA sequence: TGCAGTGTGGAGGGGTGGGGCTACACCTTC. This gives the protein CSVEGWGYTF. The chain uses TRBV20-1 and TRBJ1-2; possibly TRBD1 for D (5 bases). From germline, CDR1 is DFQATT and CDR2 SNEGSKA (reference sequence). This CDR3 is 10 amino acids long. Trimming took off 7 bases at V and 8 bases at J, with 11 bases between the two ends.

Here the CDR3 DNA reads TGCGCCAGCAGCTTGGCTACAGGGACAACTAATGAAAAACTGTTTTTT. It codes for CASSLATGTTNEKLFF. This chain uses TRBV5-1 with TRBJ1-4, with D tentatively TRBD1 (6 bases). V was trimmed by 0 bases and J by 0 bases, leaving 9 bases between them. The CDR3 contains 16 residues. The V gene's germline CDR1 is SGHRS and CDR2 YFSETQ.

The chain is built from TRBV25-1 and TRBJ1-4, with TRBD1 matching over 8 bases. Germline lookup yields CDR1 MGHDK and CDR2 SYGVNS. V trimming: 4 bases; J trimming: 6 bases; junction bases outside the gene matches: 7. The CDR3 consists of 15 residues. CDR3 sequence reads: CASSAPRGRYEKLFF. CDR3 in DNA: TGTGCCAGCAGTGCACCCAGGGGGCGGTATGAAAAACTGTTTTTT.

CDR3 DNA: TGTGCCAGCAGTTACCCGGGCAGGAAGGAAAAACTGTTTTTT. Encoded protein: CASSYPGRKEKLFF. The chain has TRBV6-6 and TRBJ1-4; D remains ambiguous. V was cut by 2 bases and J by 8 bases, with 12 bases left in between. CDR1 is MNHNY and CDR2 is SVGAGI in the germline V gene (reference sequence). The CDR3 is 14 amino acids.

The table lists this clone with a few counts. The CDR3 sequence is CAISEFNYEQFF. DNA of the CDR3: TGTGCCATCAGTGAGTTTAACTATGAGCAGTTCTTC. The J gene is TRBJ2-1, the V gene TRBV10-3; D remains ambiguous. This CDR3 spans 12 amino acids. Germline V gene data show CDR1 as ENHRY and CDR2 as SYGVKD. Trimming pared 1 base from V and 8 bases from J, leaving 6 bases between.

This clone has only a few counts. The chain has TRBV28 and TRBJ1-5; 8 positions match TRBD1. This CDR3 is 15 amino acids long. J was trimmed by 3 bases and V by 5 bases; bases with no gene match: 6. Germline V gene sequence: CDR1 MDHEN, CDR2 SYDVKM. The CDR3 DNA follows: TGTGCCAGCAGTCATCGACAGGGGAACAATCAGCCCCAGCATTTT. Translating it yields CASSHRQGNNQPQHF.

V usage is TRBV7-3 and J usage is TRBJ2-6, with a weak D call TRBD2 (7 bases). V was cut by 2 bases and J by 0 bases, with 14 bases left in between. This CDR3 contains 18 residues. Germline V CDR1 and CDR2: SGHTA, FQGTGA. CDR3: CASSLPGGRSSGANVLTF. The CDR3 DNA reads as TGTGCCAGCAGCTTACCGGGGGGCCGGAGCTCTGGGGCCAACGTCCTGACTTTC. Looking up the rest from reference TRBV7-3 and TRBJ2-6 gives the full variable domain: GAGVSQTPSNKVTEKGKYVELRCDPISGHTALYWYRQSLGQGPEFLIYFQGTGAADDSGLPNDRFFAVRPEGSVSTLKIQRTERGDSAVYLCASSLPGGRSSGANVLTFGAGSRLTVL.